This TCR beta chain is drawn from a study of blood T cell repertoires in COVID-19. The protocol was immunoSEQ multiplex PCR, while the TCRdb copy is restricted to in-frame clones and leaves out a portion. This repertoire shows 50,000 to 65,000 clones, approximately 80% found once; its top ten account for 4.5% to 5.5%. The length of the CDR3 is 14 residues. The V and J ends lost 3 bases and 4 bases, in that order; junction bases with no gene match: 4. The germline gives CDR1 KGHSH, CDR2 LQKENI. Sequenced material: peripheral blood. This TCR came from a man in his sixties or seventies with acute or convalescent COVID-19. The rearrangement links TRBV18 to TRBJ2-3; 7 positions match TRBD2. CDR3 residues: CASSPRGMADTQYF. As DNA, the CDR3 is TGTGCCAGCTCACCGCGGGGGATGGCAGATACGCAGTATTTT.